This section outlines one T cell receptor beta chain sequence together with its context. What it recognizes is unknown. The record originates from a study of cytomegalovirus exposure and HLA in healthy donors. On the study more broadly: Under 85% of 398 genotyped donors fell in the Caucasian-associated ancestry cluster. Whole-study results and caveats: Per published accounts, TCR beta sequences correctly predicted the HLA-A and HLA-B alleles of most subjects. It is likely that the observed cluster of highly shared sequence variants was a sequencing artifact. Being productive about 87% or about 30% of the time was typical of most TCR beta V segments in an earlier analysis.

Primers for the PCR totalled 60 Vbeta and 13 Jbeta. Using immunoSEQ multiplex PCR, the repertoire was profiled, and TCRdb retains in-frame clones only, with some absent. Here the sample table reports under 150,000 clones. The sequencing input was PBMCs. The TCR comes from a man aged 40-55 years in good health and CMV-seronegative.

This CDR3 is CASSSRDRANSPLHF. The CDR3 DNA sequence: TGTGCCAGCAGTTCCCGGGACAGGGCTAATTCACCCCTCCACTTT. The rearrangement uses TRBV6-5 and TRBJ1-6; 9 bases are shared with TRBD1. CDR1 is MNHEY and CDR2 is SVGAGI in the germline V gene. The CDR3 consists of 15 residues. The V gene end was trimmed by 4 bases and the J gene end by 6 bases; junction bases not matched to a gene: 4.